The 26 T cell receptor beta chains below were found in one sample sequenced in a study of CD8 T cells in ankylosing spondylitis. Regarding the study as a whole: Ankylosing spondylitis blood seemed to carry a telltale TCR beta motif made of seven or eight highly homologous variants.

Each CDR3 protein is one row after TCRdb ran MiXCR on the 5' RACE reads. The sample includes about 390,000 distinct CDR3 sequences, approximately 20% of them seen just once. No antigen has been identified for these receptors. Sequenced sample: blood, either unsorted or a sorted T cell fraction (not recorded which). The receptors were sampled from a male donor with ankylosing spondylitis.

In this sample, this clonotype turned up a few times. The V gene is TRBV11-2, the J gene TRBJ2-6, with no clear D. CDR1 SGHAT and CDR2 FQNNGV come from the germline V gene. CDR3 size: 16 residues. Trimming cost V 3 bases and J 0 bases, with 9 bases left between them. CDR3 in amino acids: CASSFRLHSGANVLTF. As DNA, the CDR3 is TGTGCCAGCAGCTTCAGGCTACACTCTGGGGCCAACGTCCTGACTTTC.

The CDR3 region is CASSPPFQGTGELFF. CDR3 nucleotides: TGTGCCAGCTCACCACCGTTCCAGGGCACCGGGGAGCTGTTTTTT. This chain connects TRBV18 to TRBJ2-2; perhaps TRBD1 as D (5 bases). Looked up from germline, CDR1 is KGHSH and CDR2 is LQKENI. The CDR3 is 15 amino acids. V lost 0 bases and J lost 4, with 9 bases in between.

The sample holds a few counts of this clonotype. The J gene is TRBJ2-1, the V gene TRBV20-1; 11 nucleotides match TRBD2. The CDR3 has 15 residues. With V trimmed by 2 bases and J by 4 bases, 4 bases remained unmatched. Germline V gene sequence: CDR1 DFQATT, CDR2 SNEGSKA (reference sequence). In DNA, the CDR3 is TGCAGTGCTAGACCGGGACTAGCGGAGTACAATGAGCAGTTCTTC. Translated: CSARPGLAEYNEQFF.

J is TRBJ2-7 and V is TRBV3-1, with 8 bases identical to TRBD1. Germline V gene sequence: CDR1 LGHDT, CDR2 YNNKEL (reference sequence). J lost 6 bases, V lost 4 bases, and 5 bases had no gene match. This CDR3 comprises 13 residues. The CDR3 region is CASSRQGTGEQYF. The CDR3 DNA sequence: TGTGCCAGCAGCCGACAGGGGACTGGCGAGCAGTACTTC.

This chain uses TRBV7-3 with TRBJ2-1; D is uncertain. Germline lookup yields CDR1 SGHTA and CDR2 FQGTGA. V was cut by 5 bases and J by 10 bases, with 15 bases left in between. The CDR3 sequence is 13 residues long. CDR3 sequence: CASSEDPSWEQFF. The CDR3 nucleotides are TGTGCCAGCAGCGAGGACCCTAGTTGGGAGCAGTTCTTC.

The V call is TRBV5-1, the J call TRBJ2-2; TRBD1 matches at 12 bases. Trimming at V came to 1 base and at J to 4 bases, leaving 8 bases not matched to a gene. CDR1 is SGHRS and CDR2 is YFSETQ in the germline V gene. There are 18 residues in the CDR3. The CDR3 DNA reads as TGCGCCAGCAGCTTGCGCCCCGGGACAGGGGGCTTCACCGGGGAGCTGTTTTTT. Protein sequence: CASSLRPGTGGFTGELFF. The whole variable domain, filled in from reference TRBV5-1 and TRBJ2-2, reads KAGVTQTPRYLIKTRGQQVTLSCSPISGHRSVSWYQQTPGQGLQFLFEYFSETQRNKGNFPGRFSGRQFSNSRSEMNVSTLELGDSALYLCASSLRPGTGGFTGELFFGEGSRLTVL.

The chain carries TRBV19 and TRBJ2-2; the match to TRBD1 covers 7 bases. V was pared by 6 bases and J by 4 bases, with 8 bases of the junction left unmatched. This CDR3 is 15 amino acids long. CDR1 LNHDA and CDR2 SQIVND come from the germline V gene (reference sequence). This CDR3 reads CASSTGQALTGELFF. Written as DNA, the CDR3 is TGTGCCAGTAGCACCGGACAGGCGCTCACCGGGGAGCTGTTTTTT.

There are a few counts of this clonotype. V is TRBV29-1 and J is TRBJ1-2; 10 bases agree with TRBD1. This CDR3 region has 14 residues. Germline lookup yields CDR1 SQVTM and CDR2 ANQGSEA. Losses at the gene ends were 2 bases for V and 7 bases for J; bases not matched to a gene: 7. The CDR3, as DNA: TGCAGCGTTGAAAATGGACAGGGGGTCTCTGGCTACACCTTC. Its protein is CSVENGQGVSGYTF.

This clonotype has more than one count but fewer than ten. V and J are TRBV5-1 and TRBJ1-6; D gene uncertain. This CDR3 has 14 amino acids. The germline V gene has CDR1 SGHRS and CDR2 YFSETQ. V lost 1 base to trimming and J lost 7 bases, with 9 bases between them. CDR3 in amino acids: CASSLYVKNSPLHF. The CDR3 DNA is TGCGCCAGCAGCTTGTACGTTAAGAATTCACCCCTCCACTTT.

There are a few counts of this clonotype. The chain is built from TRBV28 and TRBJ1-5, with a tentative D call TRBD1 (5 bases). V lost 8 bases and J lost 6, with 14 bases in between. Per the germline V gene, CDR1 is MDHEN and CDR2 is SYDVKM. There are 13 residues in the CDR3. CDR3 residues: CASAFPGVQPQHF. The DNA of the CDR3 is TGTGCCAGCGCATTTCCGGGGGTTCAGCCCCAGCATTTT.

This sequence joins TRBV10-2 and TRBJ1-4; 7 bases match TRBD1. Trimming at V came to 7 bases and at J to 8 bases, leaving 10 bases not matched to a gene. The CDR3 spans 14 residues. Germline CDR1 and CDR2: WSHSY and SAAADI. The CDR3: CASKTPGGSEKLFF. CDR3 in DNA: TGCGCCAGCAAGACCCCAGGGGGATCGGAAAAACTGTTTTTT.

The CDR3 DNA reads TGTGCCAGCAGCTCGGACGGTCATGGCACAGATACGCAGTATTTT. Protein sequence: CASSSDGHGTDTQYF. The chain joins TRBV7-3 to TRBJ2-3; D gene unclear. The CDR3 runs to 15 residues. Trimming left V 4 bases short and J 1 base short, with 12 bases between. Germline CDR1 is SGHTA and CDR2 is FQGTGA.

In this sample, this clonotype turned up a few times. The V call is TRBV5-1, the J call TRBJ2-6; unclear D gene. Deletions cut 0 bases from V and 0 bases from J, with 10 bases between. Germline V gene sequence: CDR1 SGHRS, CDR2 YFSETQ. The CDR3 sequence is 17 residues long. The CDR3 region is CASSLGRLSSGANVLTF. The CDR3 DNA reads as TGCGCCAGCAGCTTGGGTCGACTCTCCTCTGGGGCCAACGTCCTGACTTTC.

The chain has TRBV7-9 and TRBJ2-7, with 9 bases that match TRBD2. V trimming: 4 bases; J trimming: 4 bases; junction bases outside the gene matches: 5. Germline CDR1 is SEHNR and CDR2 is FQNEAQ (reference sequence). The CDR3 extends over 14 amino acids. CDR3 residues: CASSSQTSGYEQYF. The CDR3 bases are TGTGCCAGCAGCTCCCAGACTAGCGGTTACGAGCAGTACTTC.

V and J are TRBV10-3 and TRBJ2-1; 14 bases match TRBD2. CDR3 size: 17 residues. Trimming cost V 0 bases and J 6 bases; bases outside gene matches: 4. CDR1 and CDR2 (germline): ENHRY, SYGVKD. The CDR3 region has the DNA TGTGCCATCAGTGAGTCACCGGGACTAGCGGGAGCCAATGAGCAGTTCTTC. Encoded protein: CAISESPGLAGANEQFF.

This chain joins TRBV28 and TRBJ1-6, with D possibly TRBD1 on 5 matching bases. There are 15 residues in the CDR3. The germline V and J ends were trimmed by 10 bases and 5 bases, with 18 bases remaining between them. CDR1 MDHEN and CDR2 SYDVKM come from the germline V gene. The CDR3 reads CAIKGTPLDNSPLHF. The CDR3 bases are TGTGCCATCAAAGGGACGCCGCTGGATAATTCACCCCTCCACTTT.

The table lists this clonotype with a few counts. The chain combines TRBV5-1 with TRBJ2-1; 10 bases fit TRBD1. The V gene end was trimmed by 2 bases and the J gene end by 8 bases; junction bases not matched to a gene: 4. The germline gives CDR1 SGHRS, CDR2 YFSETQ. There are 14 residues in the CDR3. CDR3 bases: TGCGCCAGCAGCTTCCGGGACAGGGGAGATGAGCAGTTCTTC. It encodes CASSFRDRGDEQFF.

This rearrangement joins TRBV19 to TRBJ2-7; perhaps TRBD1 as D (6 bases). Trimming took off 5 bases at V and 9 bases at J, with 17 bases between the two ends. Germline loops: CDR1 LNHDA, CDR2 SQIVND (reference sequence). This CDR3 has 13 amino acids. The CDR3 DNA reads TGTGCCAGTAGTGGGAACAGGCAGGGGAGGCAGTACTTC. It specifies CASSGNRQGRQYF.

The DNA for the CDR3 is TGTGCCAGCTCAAGCGCCGGGACAGGGATCACTGGGGCCAACGTCCTGACTTTC. Protein sequence: CASSSAGTGITGANVLTF. This sequence joins TRBV18 and TRBJ2-6; the match to TRBD1 covers 9 bases. Losses at the gene ends were 5 bases for V and 2 bases for J; bases not matched to a gene: 10. Germline CDR1 KGHSH, CDR2 LQKENI. The CDR3 has 18 residues.

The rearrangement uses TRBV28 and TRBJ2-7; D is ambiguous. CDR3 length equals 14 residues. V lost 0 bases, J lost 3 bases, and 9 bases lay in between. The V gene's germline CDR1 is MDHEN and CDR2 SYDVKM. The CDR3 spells CASSLWPANYEQYF. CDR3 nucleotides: TGTGCCAGCAGTTTATGGCCGGCGAACTACGAGCAGTACTTC.

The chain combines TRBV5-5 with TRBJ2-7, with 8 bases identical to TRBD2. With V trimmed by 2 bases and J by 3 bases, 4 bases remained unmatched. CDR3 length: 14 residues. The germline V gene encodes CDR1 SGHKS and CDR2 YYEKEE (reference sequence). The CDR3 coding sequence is TGTGCCAGCAGCTTTAGCGGGGAACGCTACGAGCAGTACTTC. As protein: CASSFSGERYEQYF.

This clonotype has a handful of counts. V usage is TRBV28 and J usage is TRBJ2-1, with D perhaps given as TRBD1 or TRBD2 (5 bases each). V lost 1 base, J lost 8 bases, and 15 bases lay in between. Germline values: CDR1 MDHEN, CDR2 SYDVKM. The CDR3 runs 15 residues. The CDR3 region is CASSLLGRRGDEQFF. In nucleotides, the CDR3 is TGTGCCAGCAGTTTATTGGGGAGAAGGGGCGATGAGCAGTTCTTC.

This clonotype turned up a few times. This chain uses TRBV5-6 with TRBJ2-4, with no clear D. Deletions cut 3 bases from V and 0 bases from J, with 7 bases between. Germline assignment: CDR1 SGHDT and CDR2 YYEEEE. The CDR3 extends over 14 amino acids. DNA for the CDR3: TGTGCCAGCAGCTCCCTCCTAGCCAAAAACATTCAGTACTTC. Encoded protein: CASSSLLAKNIQYF.

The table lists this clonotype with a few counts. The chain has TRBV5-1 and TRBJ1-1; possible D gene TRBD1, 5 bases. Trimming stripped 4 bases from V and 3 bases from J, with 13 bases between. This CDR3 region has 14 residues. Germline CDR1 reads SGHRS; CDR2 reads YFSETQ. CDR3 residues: CASSGGVWDTEAFF. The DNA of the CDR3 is TGCGCCAGCAGCGGGGGGGTTTGGGACACTGAAGCTTTCTTT.

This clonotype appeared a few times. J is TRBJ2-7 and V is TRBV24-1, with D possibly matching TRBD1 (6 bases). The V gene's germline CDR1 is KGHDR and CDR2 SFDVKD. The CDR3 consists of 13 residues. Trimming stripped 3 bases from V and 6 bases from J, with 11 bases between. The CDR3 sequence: CATSDGTRLEQYF. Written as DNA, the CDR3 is TGTGCCACCAGTGATGGGACACGGCTCGAGCAGTACTTC.

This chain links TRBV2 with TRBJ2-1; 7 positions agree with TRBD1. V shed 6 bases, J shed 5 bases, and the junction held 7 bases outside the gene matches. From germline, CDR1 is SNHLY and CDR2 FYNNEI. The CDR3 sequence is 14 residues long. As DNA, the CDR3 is TGTGCCAGCAGACGGACAGGACTCAACAATGAGCAGTTCTTC. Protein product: CASRRTGLNNEQFF. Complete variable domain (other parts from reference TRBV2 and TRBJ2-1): EPEVTQTPSHQVTQMGQEVILRCVPISNHLYFYWYRQILGQKVEFLVSFYNNEISEKSEIFDDQFSVERPDGSNFTLKIRSTKLEDSAMYFCASRRTGLNNEQFFGPGTRLTVL.